This TCR beta chain appears in the sequencing data of a study of beta chain features in type 1 diabetes. Study-level background: Across every sample, approximately 110,000,000 sorted cells were examined in total.

Each population that was sorted was more than 95% pure. This clone was detected only a few times. The antigen is unknown. Whole-study findings and limits: In all four CD4+ subsets, TCRB CDR3 length was significantly, moderately reduced in type 1 diabetes. Patients' naive, central memory and Treg TCRB repertoires seemed closer to one another than those of healthy donors.

CDR3 length: 13 residues. V was pared by 0 bases and J by 2 bases, with 1 base between. Germline CDR1 reads LNHNV; CDR2 reads YYDKDF (reference sequence). Expressed TCRB transcripts were sequenced, since all the RNA that had been isolated was reverse transcribed. The repertoire was sequenced with immunoSEQ multiplex PCR; TCRdb's copy has only in-frame clones and lacks some. This sample yields more than 300,000 clones, of which 8% are seen a single time; around 0.45% belongs to the top ten. This sequence was found in a woman under 30 in good health. The sample taken for sequencing was central memory CD4+ T cells from blood. This chain links TRBV15 with TRBJ2-2; D remains ambiguous. The CDR3 spells CATSRDNTGELFF. The DNA of the CDR3 is TGTGCCACCAGCAGAGACAACACCGGGGAGCTGTTTTTT.